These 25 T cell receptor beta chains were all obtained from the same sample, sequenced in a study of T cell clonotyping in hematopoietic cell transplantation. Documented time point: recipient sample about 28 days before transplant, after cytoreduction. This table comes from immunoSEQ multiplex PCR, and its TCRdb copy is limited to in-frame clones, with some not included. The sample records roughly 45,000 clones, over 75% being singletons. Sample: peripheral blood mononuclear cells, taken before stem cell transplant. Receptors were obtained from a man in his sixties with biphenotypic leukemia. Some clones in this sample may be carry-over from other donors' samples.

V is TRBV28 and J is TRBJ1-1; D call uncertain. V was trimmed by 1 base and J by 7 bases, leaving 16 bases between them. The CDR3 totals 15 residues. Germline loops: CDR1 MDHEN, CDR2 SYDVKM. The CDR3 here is CASSLLTGELGEAFF. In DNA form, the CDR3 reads TGTGCCAGCAGTTTATTAACCGGGGAACTTGGTGAAGCTTTCTTT.

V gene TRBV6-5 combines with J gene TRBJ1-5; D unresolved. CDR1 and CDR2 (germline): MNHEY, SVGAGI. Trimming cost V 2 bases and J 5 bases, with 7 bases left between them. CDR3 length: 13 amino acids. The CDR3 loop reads CASSYDTHQPQHF. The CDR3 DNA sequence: TGTGCCAGCAGTTACGATACCCATCAGCCCCAGCATTTT.

In nucleotides, the CDR3 is TGTGCCAGCAGCCAAGATCGGCAGGGGGCGTATGGCTACACCTTC. This codes for CASSQDRQGAYGYTF. J is TRBJ1-2 and V is TRBV4-2; 8 bases map to TRBD1. V was pared by 0 bases and J by 5 bases, with 5 bases of the junction left unmatched. This CDR3 has 15 residues. The germline V gene has CDR1 LGHNA and CDR2 YNFKEQ.

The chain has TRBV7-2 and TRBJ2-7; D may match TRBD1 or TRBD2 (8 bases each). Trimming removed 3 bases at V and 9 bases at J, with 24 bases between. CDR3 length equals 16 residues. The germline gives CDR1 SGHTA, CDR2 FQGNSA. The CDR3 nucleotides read TGTGCCAGCAGCTTCTCGGGGGGGACAGGAGGTGTCGTGCAGTACTTC. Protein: CASSFSGGTGGVVQYF.

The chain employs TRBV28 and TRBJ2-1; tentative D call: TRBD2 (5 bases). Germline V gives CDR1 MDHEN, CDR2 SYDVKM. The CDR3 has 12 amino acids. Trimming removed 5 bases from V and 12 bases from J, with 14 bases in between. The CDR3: CASSPPRTRQFF. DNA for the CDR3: TGTGCCAGCAGTCCGCCTAGGACTCGGCAGTTCTTC.

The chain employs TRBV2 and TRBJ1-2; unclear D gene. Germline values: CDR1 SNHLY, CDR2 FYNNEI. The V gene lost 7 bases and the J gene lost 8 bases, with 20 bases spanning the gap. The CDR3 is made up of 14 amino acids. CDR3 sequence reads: CASNLRLGDGGYTF. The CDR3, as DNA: TGTGCCAGCAATCTGAGGCTAGGTGATGGGGGCTACACCTTC. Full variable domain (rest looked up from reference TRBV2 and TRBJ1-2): EPEVTQTPSHQVTQMGQEVILRCVPISNHLYFYWYRQILGQKVEFLVSFYNNEISEKSEIFDDQFSVERPDGSNFTLKIRSTKLEDSAMYFCASNLRLGDGGYTFGSGTRLTVV.

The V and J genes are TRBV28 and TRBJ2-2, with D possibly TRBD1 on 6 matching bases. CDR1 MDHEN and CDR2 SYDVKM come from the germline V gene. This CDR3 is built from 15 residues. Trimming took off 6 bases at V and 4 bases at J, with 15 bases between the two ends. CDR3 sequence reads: CASRKELGGTGELFF. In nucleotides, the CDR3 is TGTGCCAGCAGAAAGGAACTAGGGGGCACCGGGGAGCTGTTTTTT.

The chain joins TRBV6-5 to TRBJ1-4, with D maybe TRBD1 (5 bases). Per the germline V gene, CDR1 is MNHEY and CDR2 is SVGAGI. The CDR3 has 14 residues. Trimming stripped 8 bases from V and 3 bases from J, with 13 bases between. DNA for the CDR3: TGTGCCAGCTCTTCCAGGGTCTCTAATGAAAAACTGTTTTTT. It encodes CASSSRVSNEKLFF.

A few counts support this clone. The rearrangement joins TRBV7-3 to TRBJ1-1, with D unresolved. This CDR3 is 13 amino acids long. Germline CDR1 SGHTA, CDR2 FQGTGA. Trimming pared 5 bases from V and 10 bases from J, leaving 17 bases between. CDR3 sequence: CASSPGGDAAAFF. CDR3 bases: TGTGCCAGCAGCCCCGGTGGGGATGCAGCAGCTTTCTTT.

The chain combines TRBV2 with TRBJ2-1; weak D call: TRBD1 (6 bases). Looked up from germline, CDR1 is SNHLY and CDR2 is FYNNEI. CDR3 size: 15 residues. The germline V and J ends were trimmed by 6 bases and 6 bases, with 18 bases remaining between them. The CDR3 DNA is TGTGCCAGCAGCTATCCGGGACATCCGGGCAATGAGCAGTTCTTC. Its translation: CASSYPGHPGNEQFF.

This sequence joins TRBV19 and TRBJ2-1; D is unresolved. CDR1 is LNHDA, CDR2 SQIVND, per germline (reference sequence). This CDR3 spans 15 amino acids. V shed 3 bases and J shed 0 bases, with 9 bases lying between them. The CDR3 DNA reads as TGTGCCAGTAGTATTGCCGATAGCTCCTACAATGAGCAGTTCTTC. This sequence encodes CASSIADSSYNEQFF.

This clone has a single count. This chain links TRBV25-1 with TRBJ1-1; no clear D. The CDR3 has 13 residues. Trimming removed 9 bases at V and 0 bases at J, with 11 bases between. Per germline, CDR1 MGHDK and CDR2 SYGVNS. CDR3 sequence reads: CASTGQMNTEAFF. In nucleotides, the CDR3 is TGTGCCAGTACCGGGCAGATGAACACTGAAGCTTTCTTT.

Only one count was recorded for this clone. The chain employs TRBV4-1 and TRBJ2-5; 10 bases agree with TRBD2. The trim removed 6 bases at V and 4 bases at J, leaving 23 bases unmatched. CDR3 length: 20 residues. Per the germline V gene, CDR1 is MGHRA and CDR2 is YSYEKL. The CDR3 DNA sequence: TGCGCCAGCAGTTTTGGGGGTCTAGCGGGAGTCGTTGGGGCGTTAGAGACCCAGTACTTC. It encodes CASSFGGLAGVVGALETQYF.

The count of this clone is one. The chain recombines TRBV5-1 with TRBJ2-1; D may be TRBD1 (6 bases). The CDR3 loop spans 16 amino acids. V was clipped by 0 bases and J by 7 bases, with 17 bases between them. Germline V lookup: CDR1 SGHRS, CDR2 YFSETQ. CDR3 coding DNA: TGCGCCAGCAGCTTGGCCGCAGGGCAGGGGAGTAATGAGCAGTTCTTC. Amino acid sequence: CASSLAAGQGSNEQFF.

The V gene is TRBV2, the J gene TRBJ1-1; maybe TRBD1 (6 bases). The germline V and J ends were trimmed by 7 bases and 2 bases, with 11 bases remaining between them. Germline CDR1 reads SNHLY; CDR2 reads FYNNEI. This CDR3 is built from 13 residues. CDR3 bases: TGTGCCAGCACTAAGGACAGTAACACTGAAGCTTTCTTT. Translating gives CASTKDSNTEAFF.

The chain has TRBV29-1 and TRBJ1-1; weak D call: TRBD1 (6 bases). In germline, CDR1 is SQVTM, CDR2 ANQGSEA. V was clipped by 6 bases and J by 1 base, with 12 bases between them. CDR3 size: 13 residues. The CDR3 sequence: CSVRGTRNTEAFF. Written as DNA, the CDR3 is TGCAGCGTCAGGGGCACCCGGAACACTGAAGCTTTCTTT.

The CDR3 sequence is CASSLEGALAGDYEQYF. CDR3 sequence (DNA): TGCGCCAGCAGCTTGGAAGGAGCACTAGCGGGGGATTACGAGCAGTACTTC. The V call is TRBV5-1, the J call TRBJ2-7, with 11 bases matching TRBD2. The CDR3 loop spans 17 amino acids. Germline V gives CDR1 SGHRS, CDR2 YFSETQ. V lost 0 bases to trimming and J lost 4 bases; unmatched junction nucleotides: 9.

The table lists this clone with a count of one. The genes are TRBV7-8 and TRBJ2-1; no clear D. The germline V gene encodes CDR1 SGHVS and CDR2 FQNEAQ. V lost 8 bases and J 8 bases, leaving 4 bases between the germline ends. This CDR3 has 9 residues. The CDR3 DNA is TGTGCCAGCGGGGATGAGCAGTTCTTC. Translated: CASGDEQFF.

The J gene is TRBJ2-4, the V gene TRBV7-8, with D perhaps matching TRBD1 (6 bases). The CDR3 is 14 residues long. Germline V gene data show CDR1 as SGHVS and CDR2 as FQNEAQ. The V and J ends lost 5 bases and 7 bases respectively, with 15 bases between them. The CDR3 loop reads CASSLHDRTNIQYF. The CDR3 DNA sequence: TGTGCCAGCAGCCTACACGACAGGACGAACATTCAGTACTTC.

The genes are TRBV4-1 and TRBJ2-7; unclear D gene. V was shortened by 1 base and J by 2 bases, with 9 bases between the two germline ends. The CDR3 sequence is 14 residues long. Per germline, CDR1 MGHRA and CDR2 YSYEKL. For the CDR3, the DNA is TGCGCCAGCAGCCAAGCCCACGGCCCCTACGAGCAGTACTTC. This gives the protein CASSQAHGPYEQYF.

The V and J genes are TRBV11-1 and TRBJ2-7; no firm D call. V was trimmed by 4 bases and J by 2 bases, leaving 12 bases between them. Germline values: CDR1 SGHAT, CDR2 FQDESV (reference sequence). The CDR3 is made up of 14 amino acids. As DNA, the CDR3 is TGTGCCAGCAGCTCTGATAAAGAGCCCTACGAGCAGTACTTC. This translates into CASSSDKEPYEQYF.

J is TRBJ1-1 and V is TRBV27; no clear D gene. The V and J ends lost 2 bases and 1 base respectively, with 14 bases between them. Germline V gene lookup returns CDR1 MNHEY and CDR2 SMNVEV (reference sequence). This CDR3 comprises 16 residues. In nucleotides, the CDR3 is TGTGCCAGCAGTTTAGGCTGGGGATTAGAGAACACTGAAGCTTTCTTT. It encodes CASSLGWGLENTEAFF.

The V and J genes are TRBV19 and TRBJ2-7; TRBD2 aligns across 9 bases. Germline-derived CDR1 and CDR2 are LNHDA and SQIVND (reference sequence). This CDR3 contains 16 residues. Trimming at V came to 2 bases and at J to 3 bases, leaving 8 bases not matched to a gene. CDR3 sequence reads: CASSIIAGEFSYEQYF. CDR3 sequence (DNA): TGTGCCAGTAGTATAATAGCGGGAGAGTTCAGCTACGAGCAGTACTTC.

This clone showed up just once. This CDR3 reads CASSQLGGQETQYF. CDR3 DNA sequence: TGTGCCAGCAGCCAGTTGGGGGGCCAAGAGACCCAGTACTTC. The gene calls are TRBV7-8 and TRBJ2-5; D possibly corresponds to TRBD2 (6 bases). Germline loops: CDR1 SGHVS, CDR2 FQNEAQ. V shed 5 bases and J shed 1 base, with 11 bases lying between them. The CDR3 is 14 amino acids.

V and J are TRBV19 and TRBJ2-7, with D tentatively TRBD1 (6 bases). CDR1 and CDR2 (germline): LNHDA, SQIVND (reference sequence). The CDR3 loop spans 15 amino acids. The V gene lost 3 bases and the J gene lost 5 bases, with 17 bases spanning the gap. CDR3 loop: CASSIAGTPANEQYF. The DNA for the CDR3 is TGTGCCAGTAGTATCGCTGGGACACCGGCCAACGAGCAGTACTTC.